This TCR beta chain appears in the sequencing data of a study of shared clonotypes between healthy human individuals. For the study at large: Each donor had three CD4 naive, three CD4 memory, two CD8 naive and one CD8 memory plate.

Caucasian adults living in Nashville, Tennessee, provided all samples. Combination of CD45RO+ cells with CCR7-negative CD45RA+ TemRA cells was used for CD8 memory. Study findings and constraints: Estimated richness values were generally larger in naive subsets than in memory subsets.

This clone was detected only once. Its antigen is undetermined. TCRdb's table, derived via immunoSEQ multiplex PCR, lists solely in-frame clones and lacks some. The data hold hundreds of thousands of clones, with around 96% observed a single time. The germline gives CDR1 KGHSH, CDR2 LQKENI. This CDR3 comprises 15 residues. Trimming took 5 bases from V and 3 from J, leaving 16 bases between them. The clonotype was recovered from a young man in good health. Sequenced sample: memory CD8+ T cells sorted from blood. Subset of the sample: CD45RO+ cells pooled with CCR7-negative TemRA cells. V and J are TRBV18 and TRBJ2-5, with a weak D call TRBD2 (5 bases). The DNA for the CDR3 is TGTGCCAGCTCATTGTTCTCGTCCGGGGAAGAGACCCAGTACTTC. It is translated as CASSLFSSGEETQYF. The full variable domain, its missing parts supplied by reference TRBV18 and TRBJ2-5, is NAGVMQNPRHLVRRRGQEARLRCSPMKGHSHVYWYRQLPEEGLKFMVYLQKENIIDESGMPKERFSAEFPKEGPSILRIQQVVRGDSAAYFCASSLFSSGEETQYFGPGTRLLVL.